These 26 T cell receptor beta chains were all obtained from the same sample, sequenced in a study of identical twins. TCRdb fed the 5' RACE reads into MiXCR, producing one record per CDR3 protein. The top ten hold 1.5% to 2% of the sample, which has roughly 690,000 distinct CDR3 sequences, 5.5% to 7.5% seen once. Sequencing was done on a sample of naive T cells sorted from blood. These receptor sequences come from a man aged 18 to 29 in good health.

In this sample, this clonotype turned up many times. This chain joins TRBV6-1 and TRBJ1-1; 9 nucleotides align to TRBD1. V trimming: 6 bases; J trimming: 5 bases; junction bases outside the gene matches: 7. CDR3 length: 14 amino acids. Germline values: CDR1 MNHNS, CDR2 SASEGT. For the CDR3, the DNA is TGTGCCAGCAGAAAACAGGGGGCGCCAACTGAAGCTTTCTTT. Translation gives CASRKQGAPTEAFF.

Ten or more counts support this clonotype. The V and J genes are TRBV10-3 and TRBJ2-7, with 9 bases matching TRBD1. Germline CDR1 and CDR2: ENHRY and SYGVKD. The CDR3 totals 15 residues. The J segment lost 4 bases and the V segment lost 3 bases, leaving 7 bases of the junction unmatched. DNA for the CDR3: TGTGCCATCAGTGACCCGGGACAGGGAAAGTACGAGCAGTACTTC. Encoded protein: CAISDPGQGKYEQYF.

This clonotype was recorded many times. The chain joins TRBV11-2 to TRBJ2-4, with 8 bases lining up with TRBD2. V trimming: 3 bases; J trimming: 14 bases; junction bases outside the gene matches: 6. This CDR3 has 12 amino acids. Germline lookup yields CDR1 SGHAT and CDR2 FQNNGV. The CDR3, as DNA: TGTGCCAGCAGCTTCCCGGGAGGGCCGGAGTACTTC. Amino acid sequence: CASSFPGGPEYF.

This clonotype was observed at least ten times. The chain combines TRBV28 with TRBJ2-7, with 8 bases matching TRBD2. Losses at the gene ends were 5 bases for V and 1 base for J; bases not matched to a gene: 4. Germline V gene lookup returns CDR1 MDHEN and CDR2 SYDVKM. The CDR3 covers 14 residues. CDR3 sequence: CASSSGGRSYEQYF. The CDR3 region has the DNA TGTGCCAGCAGTAGCGGCGGGAGGTCCTACGAGCAGTACTTC.

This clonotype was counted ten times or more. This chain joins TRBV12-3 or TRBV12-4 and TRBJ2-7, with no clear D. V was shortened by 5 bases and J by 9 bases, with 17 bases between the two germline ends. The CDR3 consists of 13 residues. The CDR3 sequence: CASSQPPSCVQYF. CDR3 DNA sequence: TGTGCCAGCAGTCAACCCCCCTCATGCGTGCAGTACTTC.

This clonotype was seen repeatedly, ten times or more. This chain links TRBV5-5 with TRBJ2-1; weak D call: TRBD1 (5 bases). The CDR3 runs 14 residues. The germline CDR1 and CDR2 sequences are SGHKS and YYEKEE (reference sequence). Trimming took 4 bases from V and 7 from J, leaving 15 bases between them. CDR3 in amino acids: CASSPLLGVNEQFF. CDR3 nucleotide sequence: TGTGCCAGCAGCCCGCTTCTAGGGGTGAATGAGCAGTTCTTC.

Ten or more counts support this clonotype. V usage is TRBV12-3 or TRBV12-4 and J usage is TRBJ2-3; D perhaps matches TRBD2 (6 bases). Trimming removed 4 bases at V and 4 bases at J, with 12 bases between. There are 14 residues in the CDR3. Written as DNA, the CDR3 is TGTGCCAGCAGTTGGGGGGTGGGGTCAGATACGCAGTATTTT. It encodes CASSWGVGSDTQYF.

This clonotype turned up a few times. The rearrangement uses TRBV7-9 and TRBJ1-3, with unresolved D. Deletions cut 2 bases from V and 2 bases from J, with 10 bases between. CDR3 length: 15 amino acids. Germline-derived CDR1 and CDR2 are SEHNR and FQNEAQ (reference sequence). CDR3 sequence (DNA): TGTGCCAGCAGCTTAATAGGGCCGGCTGGAAACACCATATATTTT. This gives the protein CASSLIGPAGNTIYF. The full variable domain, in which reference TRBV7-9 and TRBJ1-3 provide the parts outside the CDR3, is DTGVSQNPRHKITKRGQNVTFRCDPISEHNRLYWYRQTLGQGPEFLTYFQNEAQLEKSRLLSDRFSAERPKGSFSTLEIQRTEQGDSAMYLCASSLIGPAGNTIYFGEGSWLTVV.

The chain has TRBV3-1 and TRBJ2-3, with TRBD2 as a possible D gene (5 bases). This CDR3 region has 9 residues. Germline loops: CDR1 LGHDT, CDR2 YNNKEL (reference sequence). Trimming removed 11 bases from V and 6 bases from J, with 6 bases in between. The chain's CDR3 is CAQRDTQYF. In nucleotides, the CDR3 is TGTGCCCAGCGGGATACGCAGTATTTT.

The CDR3 coding sequence is TGTGCCAGCAGCCAAGGAGGGCCGTTTACTGAGCAGTTCTTC. Its protein product is CASSQGGPFTEQFF. The chain recombines TRBV14 with TRBJ2-1, with D perhaps matching TRBD2 (5 bases). Germline CDR1 and CDR2: SGHDN and FVKESK. The CDR3 is 14 residues long. V gave up 1 base and J gave up 9 bases, with 13 bases separating them.

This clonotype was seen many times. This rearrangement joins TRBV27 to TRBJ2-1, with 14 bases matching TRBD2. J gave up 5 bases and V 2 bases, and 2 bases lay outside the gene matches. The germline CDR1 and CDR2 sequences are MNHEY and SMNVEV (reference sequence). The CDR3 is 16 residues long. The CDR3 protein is CASSLRLAGGDNEQFF. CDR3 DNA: TGTGCCAGCAGTTTACGACTAGCGGGAGGGGACAATGAGCAGTTCTTC.

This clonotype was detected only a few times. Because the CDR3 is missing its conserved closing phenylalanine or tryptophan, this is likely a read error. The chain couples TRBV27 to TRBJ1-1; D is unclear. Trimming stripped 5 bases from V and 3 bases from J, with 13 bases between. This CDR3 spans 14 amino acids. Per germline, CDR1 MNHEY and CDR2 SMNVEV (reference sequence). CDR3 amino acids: CASSPLKAYTEAFC. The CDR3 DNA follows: TGTGCCAGCAGTCCGCTCAAGGCGTACACTGAAGCTTTCTGT.

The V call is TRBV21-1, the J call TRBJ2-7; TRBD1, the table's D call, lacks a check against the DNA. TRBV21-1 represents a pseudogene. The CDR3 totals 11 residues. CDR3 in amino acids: CASWDAYEQYV. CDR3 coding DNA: TGTGCCAGCTGGGACGCCTACGAGCAGTACGTC.

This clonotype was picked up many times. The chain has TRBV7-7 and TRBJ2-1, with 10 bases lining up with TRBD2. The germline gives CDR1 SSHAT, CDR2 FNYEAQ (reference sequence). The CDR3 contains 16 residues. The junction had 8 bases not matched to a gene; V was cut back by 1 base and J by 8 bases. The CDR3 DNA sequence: TGTGCCAGCAGCTTAGGGGGGCTAGCGGGAGAAGATGAGCAGTTCTTC. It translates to CASSLGGLAGEDEQFF.

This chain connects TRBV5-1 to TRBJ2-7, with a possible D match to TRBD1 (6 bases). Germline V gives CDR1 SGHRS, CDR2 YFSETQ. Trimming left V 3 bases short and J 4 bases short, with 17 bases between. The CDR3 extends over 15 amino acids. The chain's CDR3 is CASSWGRALRYEQYF. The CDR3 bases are TGCGCCAGCAGCTGGGGGCGAGCACTGAGGTACGAGCAGTACTTC.

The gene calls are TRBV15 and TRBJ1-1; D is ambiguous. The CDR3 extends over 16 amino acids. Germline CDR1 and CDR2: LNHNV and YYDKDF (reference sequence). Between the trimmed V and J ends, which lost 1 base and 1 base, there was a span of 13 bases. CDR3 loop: CATSRGLSDANTEAFF. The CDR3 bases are TGTGCCACCAGCAGAGGGCTTTCAGACGCGAACACTGAAGCTTTCTTT.

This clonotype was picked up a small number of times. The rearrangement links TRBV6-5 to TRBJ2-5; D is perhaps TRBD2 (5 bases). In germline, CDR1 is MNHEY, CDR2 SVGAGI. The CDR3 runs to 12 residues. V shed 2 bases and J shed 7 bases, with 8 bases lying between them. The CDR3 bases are TGTGCCAGCAGTTACCAAAGCGGGACCCAGTACTTC. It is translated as CASSYQSGTQYF.

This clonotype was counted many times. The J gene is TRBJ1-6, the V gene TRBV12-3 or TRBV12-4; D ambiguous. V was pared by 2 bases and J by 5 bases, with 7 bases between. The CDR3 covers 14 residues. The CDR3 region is CASSLSSNNSPLHF. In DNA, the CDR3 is TGTGCCAGCAGTTTAAGCAGCAATAATTCACCCCTCCACTTT.

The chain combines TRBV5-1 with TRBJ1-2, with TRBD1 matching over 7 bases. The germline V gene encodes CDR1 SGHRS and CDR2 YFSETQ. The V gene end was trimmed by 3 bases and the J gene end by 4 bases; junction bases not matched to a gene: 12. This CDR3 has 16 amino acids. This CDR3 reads CASSSQKGTESYGYTF. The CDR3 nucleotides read TGCGCCAGCAGCTCCCAGAAAGGGACAGAGTCCTATGGCTACACCTTC.

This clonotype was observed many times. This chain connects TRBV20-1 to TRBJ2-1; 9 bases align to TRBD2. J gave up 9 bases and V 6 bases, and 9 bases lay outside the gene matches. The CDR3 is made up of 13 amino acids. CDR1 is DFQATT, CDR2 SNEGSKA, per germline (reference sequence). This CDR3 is CSATDASGAEQFF. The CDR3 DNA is TGCAGTGCCACAGATGCTAGCGGGGCTGAGCAGTTCTTC.

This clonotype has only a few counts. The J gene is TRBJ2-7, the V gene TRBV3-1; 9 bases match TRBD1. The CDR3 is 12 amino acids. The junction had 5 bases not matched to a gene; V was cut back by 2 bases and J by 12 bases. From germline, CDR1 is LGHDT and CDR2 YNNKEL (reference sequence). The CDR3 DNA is TGTGCCAGCAGCCAACCAGGGACAGGGCTGTACGTC. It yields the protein CASSQPGTGLYV.

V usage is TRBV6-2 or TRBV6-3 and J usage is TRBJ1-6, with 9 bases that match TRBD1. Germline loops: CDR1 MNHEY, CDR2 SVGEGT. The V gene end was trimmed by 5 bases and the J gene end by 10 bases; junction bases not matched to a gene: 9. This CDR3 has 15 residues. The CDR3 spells CASSPPGQGQSPLHF. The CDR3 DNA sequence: TGTGCCAGCAGTCCTCCGGGACAGGGTCAATCACCCCTCCACTTT.

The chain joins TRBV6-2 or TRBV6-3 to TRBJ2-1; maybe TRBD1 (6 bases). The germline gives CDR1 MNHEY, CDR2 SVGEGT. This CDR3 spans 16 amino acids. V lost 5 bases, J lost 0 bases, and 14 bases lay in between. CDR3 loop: CASSSRQDRSYNEQFF. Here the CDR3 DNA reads TGTGCCAGCAGTAGTCGACAGGACCGCTCCTACAATGAGCAGTTCTTC.

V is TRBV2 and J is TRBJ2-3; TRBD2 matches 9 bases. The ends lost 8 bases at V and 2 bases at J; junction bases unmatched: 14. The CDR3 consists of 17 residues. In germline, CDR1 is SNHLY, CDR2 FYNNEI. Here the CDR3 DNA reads TGTGCCAGCGGAAAAGGGACCCTAGCGGGGTTCACAGATACGCAGTATTTT. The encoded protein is CASGKGTLAGFTDTQYF.

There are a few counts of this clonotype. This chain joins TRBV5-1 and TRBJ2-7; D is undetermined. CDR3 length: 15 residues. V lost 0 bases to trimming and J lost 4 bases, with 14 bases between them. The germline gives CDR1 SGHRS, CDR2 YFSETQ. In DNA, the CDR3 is TGCGCCAGCAGCTTGGTGGCTAGTCGTCAGTACGAGCAGTACTTC. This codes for CASSLVASRQYEQYF.

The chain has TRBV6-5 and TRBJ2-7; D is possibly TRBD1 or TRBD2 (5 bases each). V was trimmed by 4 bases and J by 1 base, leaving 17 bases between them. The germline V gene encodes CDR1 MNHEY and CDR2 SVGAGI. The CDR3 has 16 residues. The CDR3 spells CASSSAKRDGSYEQYF. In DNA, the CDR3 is TGTGCCAGCAGTTCCGCAAAAAGGGACGGTTCCTACGAGCAGTACTTC.